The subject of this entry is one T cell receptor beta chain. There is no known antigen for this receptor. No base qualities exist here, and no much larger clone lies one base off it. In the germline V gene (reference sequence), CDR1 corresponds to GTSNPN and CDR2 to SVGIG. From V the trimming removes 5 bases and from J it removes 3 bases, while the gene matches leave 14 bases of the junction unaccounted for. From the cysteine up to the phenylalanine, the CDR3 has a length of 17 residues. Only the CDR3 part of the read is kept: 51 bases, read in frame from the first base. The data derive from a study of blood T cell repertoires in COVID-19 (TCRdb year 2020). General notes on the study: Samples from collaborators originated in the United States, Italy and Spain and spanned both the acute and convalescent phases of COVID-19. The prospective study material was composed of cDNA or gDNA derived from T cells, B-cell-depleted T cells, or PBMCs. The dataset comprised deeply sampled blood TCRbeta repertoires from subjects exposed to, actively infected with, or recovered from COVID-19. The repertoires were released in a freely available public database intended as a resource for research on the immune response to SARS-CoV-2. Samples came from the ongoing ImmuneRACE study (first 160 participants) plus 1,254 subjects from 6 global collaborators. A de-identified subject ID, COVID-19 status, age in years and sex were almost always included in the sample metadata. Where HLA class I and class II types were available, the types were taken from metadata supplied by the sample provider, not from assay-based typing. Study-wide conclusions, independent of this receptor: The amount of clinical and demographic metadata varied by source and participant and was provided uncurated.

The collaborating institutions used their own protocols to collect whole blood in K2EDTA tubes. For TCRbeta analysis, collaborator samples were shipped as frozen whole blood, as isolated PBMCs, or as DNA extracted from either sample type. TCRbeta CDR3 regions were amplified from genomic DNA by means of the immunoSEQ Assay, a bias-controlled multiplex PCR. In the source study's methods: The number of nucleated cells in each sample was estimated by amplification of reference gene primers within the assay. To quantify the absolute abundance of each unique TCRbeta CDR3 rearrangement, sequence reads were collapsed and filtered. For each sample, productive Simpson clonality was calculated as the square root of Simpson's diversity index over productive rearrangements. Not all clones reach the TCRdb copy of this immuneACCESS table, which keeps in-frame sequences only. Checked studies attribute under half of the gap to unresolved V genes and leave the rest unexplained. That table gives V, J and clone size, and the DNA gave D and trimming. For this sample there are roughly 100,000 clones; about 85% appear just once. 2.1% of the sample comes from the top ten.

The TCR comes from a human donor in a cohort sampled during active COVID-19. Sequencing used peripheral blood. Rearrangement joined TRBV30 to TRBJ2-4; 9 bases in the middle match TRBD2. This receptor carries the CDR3 CAWAGAGGFFGKNIQYF. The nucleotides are TGTGCCTGGGCCGGGGCGGGGGGGTTTTTTGGCAAAAACATTCAGTACTTC.